This T cell receptor (beta chain) comes out of a study of cytomegalovirus exposure and HLA in healthy donors. Whole-study findings and limits: In a later analysis, specific HLA alleles were associated with 15,000 to 20,000 TCR beta sequences at a 0.05 false discovery rate. In a later analysis, TCR beta V- and J-gene trimming was associated with a missense DCLRE1C variant. Reports credit the classifier with highly specific, highly sensitive diagnosis of cytomegalovirus status.

About this clone itself: No antigen is known for it.

Donors likely had unrecorded immune exposures despite being nominally healthy when sampled. Trimming left V 5 bases short and J 8 bases short, with 9 bases between. Germline CDR1 and CDR2: MDHEN and SYDVKM. This CDR3 region has 12 residues. The PCR ran on 60 Vbeta and 13 Jbeta primers. TCRdb keeps only in-frame clones here, not all; method: immunoSEQ multiplex PCR. The table lists 68,000 or so clones. The material sequenced was PBMCs. The TCR comes from a female donor in good health and CMV-seropositive. The rearrangement uses TRBV28 and TRBJ2-2; D uncertain. In nucleotides, the CDR3 is TGTGCCAGCAGTCCCCCCGTGGGGGAGCTGTTTTTT. This sequence encodes CASSPPVGELFF.